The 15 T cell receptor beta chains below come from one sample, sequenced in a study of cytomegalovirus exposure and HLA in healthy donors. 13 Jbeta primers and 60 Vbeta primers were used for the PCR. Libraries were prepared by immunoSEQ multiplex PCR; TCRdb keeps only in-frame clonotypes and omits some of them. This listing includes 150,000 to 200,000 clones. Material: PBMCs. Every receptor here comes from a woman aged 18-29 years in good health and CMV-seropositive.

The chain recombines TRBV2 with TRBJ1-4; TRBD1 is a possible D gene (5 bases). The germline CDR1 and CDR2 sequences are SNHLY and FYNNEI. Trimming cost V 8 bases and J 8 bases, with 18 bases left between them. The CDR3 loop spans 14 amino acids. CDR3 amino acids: CASLAQGPREKLFF. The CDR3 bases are TGTGCCAGCCTTGCGCAGGGCCCGAGAGAAAAACTGTTTTTT.

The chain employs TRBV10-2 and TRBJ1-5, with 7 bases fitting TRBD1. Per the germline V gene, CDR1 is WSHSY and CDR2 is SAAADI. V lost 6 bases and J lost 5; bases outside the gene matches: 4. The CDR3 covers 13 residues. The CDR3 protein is CASSLDRYQPQHF. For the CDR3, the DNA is TGCGCCAGCAGCCTGGACAGGTATCAGCCCCAGCATTTT.

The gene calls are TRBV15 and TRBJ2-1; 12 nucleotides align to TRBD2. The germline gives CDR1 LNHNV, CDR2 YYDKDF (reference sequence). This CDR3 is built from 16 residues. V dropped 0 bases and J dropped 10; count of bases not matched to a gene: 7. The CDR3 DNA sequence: TGTGCCACCAGCAGAGATCTGACTAGCGGGAGACAAGAGCAGTTCTTC. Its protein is CATSRDLTSGRQEQFF.

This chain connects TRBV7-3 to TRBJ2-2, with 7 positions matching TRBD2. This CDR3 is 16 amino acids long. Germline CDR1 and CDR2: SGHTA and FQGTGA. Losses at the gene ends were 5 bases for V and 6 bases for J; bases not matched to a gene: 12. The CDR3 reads CASSATGGGGPGELFF. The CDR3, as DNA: TGTGCCAGCAGCGCCACGGGCGGGGGAGGACCCGGGGAGCTGTTTTTT.

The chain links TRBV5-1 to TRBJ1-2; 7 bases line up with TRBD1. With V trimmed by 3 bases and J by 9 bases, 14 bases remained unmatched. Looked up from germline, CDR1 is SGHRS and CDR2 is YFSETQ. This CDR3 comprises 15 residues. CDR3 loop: CASSSQGQTSNRYTF. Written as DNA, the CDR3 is TGCGCCAGCAGCTCTCAGGGACAGACATCCAATCGCTACACCTTC.

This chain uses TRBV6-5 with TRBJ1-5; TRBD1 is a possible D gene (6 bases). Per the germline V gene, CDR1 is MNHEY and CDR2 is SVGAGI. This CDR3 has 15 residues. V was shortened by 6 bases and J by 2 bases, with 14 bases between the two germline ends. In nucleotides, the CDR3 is TGTGCCAGCAGCCCTCACAGGGTTGGCAATCAGCCCCAGCATTTT. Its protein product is CASSPHRVGNQPQHF.

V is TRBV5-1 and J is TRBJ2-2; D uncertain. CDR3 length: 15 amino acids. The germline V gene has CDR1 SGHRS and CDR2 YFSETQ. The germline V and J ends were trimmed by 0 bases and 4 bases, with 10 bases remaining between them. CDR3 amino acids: CASSLDGRPTGELFF. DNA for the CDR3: TGCGCCAGCAGCTTGGACGGCAGGCCCACCGGGGAGCTGTTTTTT.

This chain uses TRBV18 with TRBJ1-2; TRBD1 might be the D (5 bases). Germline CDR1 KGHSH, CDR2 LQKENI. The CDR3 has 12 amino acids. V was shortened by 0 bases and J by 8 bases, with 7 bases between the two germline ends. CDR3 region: CASSPPQGGYTF. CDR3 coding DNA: TGTGCCAGCTCACCACCTCAGGGAGGCTACACCTTC. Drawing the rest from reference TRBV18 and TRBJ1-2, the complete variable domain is NAGVMQNPRHLVRRRGQEARLRCSPMKGHSHVYWYRQLPEEGLKFMVYLQKENIIDESGMPKERFSAEFPKEGPSILRIQQVVRGDSAAYFCASSPPQGGYTFGSGTRLTVV.

The CDR3 is CASYPGQTYSNQPQHF. The CDR3 nucleotides read TGTGCCAGCTACCCTGGACAGACTTATAGCAATCAGCCCCAGCATTTT. The genes are TRBV2 and TRBJ1-5, with a possible D match to TRBD1 (6 bases). V was clipped by 8 bases and J by 0 bases, with 17 bases between them. Germline CDR1 SNHLY, CDR2 FYNNEI. This CDR3 region has 16 residues.

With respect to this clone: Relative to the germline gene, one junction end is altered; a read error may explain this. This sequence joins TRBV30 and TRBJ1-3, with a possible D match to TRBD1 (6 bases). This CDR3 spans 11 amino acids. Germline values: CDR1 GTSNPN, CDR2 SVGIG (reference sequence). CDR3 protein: CAWSAPGHPFF. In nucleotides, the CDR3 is TGTGCCTGGAGTGCCCCGGGACACCCTTTTTTT.

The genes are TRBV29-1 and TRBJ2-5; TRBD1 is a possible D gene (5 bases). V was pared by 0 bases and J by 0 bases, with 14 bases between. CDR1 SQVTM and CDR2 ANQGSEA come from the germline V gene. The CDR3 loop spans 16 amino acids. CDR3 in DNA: TGCAGCGTTGAAGATCAAGGAAGGGGATACCAAGAGACCCAGTACTTC. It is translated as CSVEDQGRGYQETQYF.

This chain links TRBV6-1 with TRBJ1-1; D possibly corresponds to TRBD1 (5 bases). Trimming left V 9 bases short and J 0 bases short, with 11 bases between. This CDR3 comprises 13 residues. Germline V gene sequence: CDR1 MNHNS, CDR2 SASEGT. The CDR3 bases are TGTGCCAGTAAAGGGGAAGTGAACACTGAAGCTTTCTTT. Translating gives CASKGEVNTEAFF.

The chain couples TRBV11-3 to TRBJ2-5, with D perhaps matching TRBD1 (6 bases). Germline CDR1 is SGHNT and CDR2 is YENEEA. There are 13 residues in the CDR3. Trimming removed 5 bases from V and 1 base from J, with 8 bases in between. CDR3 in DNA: TGTGCCAGCAGCCAGGGGATCCAAGAGACCCAGTACTTC. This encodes CASSQGIQETQYF.

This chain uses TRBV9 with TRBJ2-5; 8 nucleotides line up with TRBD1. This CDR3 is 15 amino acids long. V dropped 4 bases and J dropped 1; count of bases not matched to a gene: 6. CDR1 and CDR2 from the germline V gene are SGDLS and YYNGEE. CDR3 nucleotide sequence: TGTGCCAGCAGCCCCCGGGACAGGCCCCAAGAGACCCAGTACTTC. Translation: CASSPRDRPQETQYF.

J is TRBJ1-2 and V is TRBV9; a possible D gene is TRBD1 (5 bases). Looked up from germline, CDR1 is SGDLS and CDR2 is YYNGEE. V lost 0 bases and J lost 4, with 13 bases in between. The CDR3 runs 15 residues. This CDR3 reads CASSVGAGTTYGYTF. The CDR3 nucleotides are TGTGCCAGCAGCGTAGGGGCAGGGACTACCTATGGCTACACCTTC.